The 3 T cell receptor beta chains in this list originate from one sample, sequenced in a study of sequential checkpoint blockade in melanoma. The sample's treatment: randomized to nivolumab then ipilimumab (arm A) or the reverse (arm B). Sequencing used immunoSEQ multiplex PCR; TCRdb keeps in-frame clones, though not all of them. Here the sample spans more than 4,000 clones, roughly 60% being singletons. Specimen: CD8+ T cells sorted from blood (inferred from file names), collected from a patient given nivolumab and ipilimumab in sequence. Source of these receptors: a human donor with melanoma.

The J gene is TRBJ2-7, the V gene TRBV4-3; the D gene is possibly TRBD1 (5 bases). The CDR3 has 15 amino acids. CDR1 LGHNA and CDR2 YSLEER come from the germline V gene. The germline V and J ends were trimmed by 1 base and 3 bases, with 13 bases remaining between them. The CDR3 DNA sequence: TGCGCCAGCAGCCAAGCGGTGCTGGGGCACTACGAGCAGTACTTC. Its translation is CASSQAVLGHYEQYF.

This rearrangement joins TRBV6-6 to TRBJ2-7; D call uncertain. This CDR3 comprises 13 residues. Trimming took 2 bases from V and 3 from J, leaving 8 bases between them. Germline V gene data show CDR1 as MNHNY and CDR2 as SVGAGI (reference sequence). CDR3 sequence reads: CASSYGTIYEQYF. In nucleotides, the CDR3 is TGTGCCAGCAGTTACGGCACCATCTACGAGCAGTACTTC.

On this clone: Germline is not matched at one junction end, which may reflect a read error. The V call is TRBV5-4, the J call TRBJ1-2; D is ambiguous. This CDR3 has 15 residues. The V gene's germline CDR1 is SGHNT and CDR2 YYREEE (reference sequence). The DNA for the CDR3 is TGCGCCAGCAGCCAAGATCATCCTTCTAGCTATGGCTACACCTTC. The encoded protein is CASSQDHPSSYGYTF.